The 31 T cell receptor beta chains below all came from one sample that was sequenced in a study of blood T cell repertoires in COVID-19. The data were produced by immunoSEQ multiplex PCR, yet TCRdb's version contains in-frame clones alone and is incomplete. The table has about 270,000 clones, approximately 90% seen once. Sample: PBMCs or T cells enriched from blood (not recorded which). These TCRs come from a woman aged 40 to 49 with acute COVID-19.

At least ten counts were recorded for this clone. V gene TRBV9 combines with J gene TRBJ2-7; a possible D gene is TRBD1 (5 bases). The V gene lost 4 bases and the J gene lost 2 bases, with 19 bases spanning the gap. The germline V gene encodes CDR1 SGDLS and CDR2 YYNGEE. There are 16 residues in the CDR3. DNA of the CDR3: TGTGCCAGCAGCCCATCGAACAAAGACAGTCCCTACGAGCAGTACTTC. Translating it yields CASSPSNKDSPYEQYF.

V and J are TRBV29-1 and TRBJ2-7; 8 bases match TRBD1. From germline, CDR1 is SQVTM and CDR2 ANQGSEA. CDR3 length: 13 residues. The V segment lost 4 bases and the J segment 7 bases; nucleotides outside the gene matches: 9. The CDR3 reads CSVGGQARGEQYF. The CDR3 nucleotides read TGCAGCGTTGGGGGACAGGCCCGCGGGGAGCAGTACTTC.

This sequence joins TRBV6-1 and TRBJ2-7, with 7 bases matching TRBD2. V shed 1 base, J shed 5 bases, and the junction held 5 bases outside the gene matches. The germline gives CDR1 MNHNS, CDR2 SASEGT. The CDR3 runs 14 residues. As DNA, the CDR3 is TGTGCCAGCAGTGAAGGGCAGGGAGGGGACGAGCAGTACTTC. Its translation: CASSEGQGGDEQYF.

This clone was detected only a few times. The rearrangement joins TRBV12-3 or TRBV12-4 to TRBJ1-1, with D perhaps matching TRBD1 (6 bases). The CDR3 sequence is 13 residues long. The ends were cut back, 10 bases at V and 3 bases at J, with 15 bases in the middle. In nucleotides, the CDR3 is TGTGCCACCAAACGGGACACCCACACTGAAGCTTTCTTT. Amino acid sequence: CATKRDTHTEAFF.

V is TRBV10-3 and J is TRBJ1-6; the D is unclear. V was clipped by 4 bases and J by 7 bases, with 11 bases between them. Germline V gene data show CDR1 as ENHRY and CDR2 as SYGVKD. This CDR3 spans 14 amino acids. CDR3 sequence (DNA): TGTGCCATCAGTGTAGAAGAGTACAATTCACCCCTCCACTTT. Amino acid sequence: CAISVEEYNSPLHF.

V usage is TRBV10-3 and J usage is TRBJ2-2, with a weak D call TRBD1 (5 bases). Per the germline V gene, CDR1 is ENHRY and CDR2 is SYGVKD. Trimming took off 4 bases at V and 1 base at J, with 7 bases between the two ends. The CDR3 runs 14 residues. The chain's CDR3 is CAISGQGNTGELFF. CDR3 bases: TGTGCCATCAGTGGCCAGGGGAACACCGGGGAGCTGTTTTTT.

The CDR3 DNA follows: TGTGCCAGCAGCCAAGATACTACGAGGCTAGCGGGTCACAATGAGCAGTTCTTC. It specifies CASSQDTTRLAGHNEQFF. The rearrangement uses TRBV4-2 and TRBJ2-1, with 8 bases that match TRBD2. Germline CDR1 is LGHNA and CDR2 is YNFKEQ. This CDR3 region has 18 residues. V lost 0 bases and J lost 5; bases outside the gene matches: 12.

J is TRBJ1-1 and V is TRBV6-5, with D maybe TRBD1 (6 bases). The CDR3 spans 12 residues. In germline, CDR1 is MNHEY, CDR2 SVGAGI. Trimming shortened V by 6 bases and J by 7 bases, and 12 bases separated the two germline ends. This CDR3 reads CASSLQGVEAFF. The CDR3 DNA sequence: TGTGCCAGCAGCCTACAGGGAGTTGAAGCTTTCTTT.

The chain links TRBV28 to TRBJ1-2, with 9 bases aligning to TRBD1. The J segment lost 3 bases and the V segment lost 5 bases, leaving 4 bases of the junction unmatched. Per the germline V gene, CDR1 is MDHEN and CDR2 is SYDVKM. The CDR3 is 14 amino acids. CDR3 nucleotides: TGTGCCAGCAGTCGGGACAGGGCTTACTATGGCTACACCTTC. This gives the protein CASSRDRAYYGYTF.

The rearrangement uses TRBV2 and TRBJ2-1, with 14 bases matching TRBD2. With V trimmed by 3 bases and J by 10 bases, 5 bases remained unmatched. CDR1 is SNHLY and CDR2 is FYNNEI in the germline V gene. The CDR3 contains 15 residues. This chain's CDR3 is CASSEGLAGVGEQFF. CDR3 bases: TGTGCCAGCAGTGAGGGACTAGCGGGAGTGGGCGAGCAGTTCTTC.

The rearrangement uses TRBV4-3 and TRBJ2-2, with a possible D match to TRBD1 (7 bases). The CDR3 consists of 17 residues. The germline V and J ends were trimmed by 0 bases and 4 bases, with 15 bases remaining between them. Germline CDR1 LGHNA, CDR2 YSLEER. The CDR3 nucleotides read TGCGCCAGCAGCCAAGATAACCCAGGGGGAGGCACCGGGGAGCTGTTTTTT. This sequence encodes CASSQDNPGGGTGELFF.

The chain couples TRBV7-3 to TRBJ1-2; the match to TRBD1 covers 12 bases. The CDR3 spans 14 residues. J gave up 7 bases and V 4 bases, and 4 bases lay outside the gene matches. CDR1 SGHTA and CDR2 FQGTGA come from the germline V gene. The CDR3 spells CASSSRDRGPGYTF. Here the CDR3 DNA reads TGTGCCAGCAGCTCCCGGGACAGGGGGCCTGGCTACACCTTC.

This clone was observed a few times. This rearrangement joins TRBV12-3 or TRBV12-4 to TRBJ2-3; 8 bases line up with TRBD1. With 5 bases clipped from V and 10 bases from J, the junction kept 5 bases outside the gene matches. The length of the CDR3 is 12 residues. The CDR3 coding sequence is TGTGCCAGCAGTCTGGGACAGGTCGCGCAGTATTTT. Translated, it gives CASSLGQVAQYF.

This chain uses TRBV6-5 with TRBJ1-3; the D gene is possibly TRBD1 (6 bases). V was pared by 6 bases and J by 8 bases, with 20 bases between. CDR1 and CDR2 (germline): MNHEY, SVGAGI. The CDR3 covers 15 residues. The CDR3 reads CASRAGDTTWHTIYF. CDR3 DNA: TGTGCCAGCAGAGCAGGGGATACCACTTGGCACACCATATATTTT.

The chain uses TRBV19 and TRBJ1-6, with 7 bases that match TRBD1. CDR1 and CDR2 from the germline V gene are LNHDA and SQIVND (reference sequence). The CDR3 covers 14 residues. Trimming removed 9 bases from V and 7 bases from J; junction bases left unmatched: 9. The CDR3 nucleotides are TGTGCCAGCCATCGGACAGGATCGAATTCACCCCTCCACTTT. It codes for CASHRTGSNSPLHF.

V usage is TRBV19 and J usage is TRBJ2-2; 12 bases map to TRBD2. CDR3 length: 17 residues. CDR1 LNHDA and CDR2 SQIVND come from the germline V gene (reference sequence). With V trimmed by 5 bases and J by 5 bases, 9 bases remained unmatched. In DNA form, the CDR3 reads TGTGCCAGTAGTGCCAGAGCCGGGACTAGCGGGACCGGGGAGCTGTTTTTT. Its translation is CASSARAGTSGTGELFF.

The chain recombines TRBV5-1 with TRBJ2-5; TRBD2 is a possible D gene (5 bases). Trimming removed 3 bases at V and 1 base at J, with 16 bases between. The CDR3 has 16 amino acids. The germline CDR1 and CDR2 sequences are SGHRS and YFSETQ. This CDR3 is CASSSAWETLQETQYF. CDR3 DNA sequence: TGCGCCAGCAGCTCCGCGTGGGAGACACTCCAAGAGACCCAGTACTTC.

The J gene is TRBJ1-1, the V gene TRBV2; possible D gene TRBD1, 6 bases. Trimming took off 7 bases at V and 5 bases at J, with 14 bases between the two ends. CDR3 length: 13 amino acids. Germline loops: CDR1 SNHLY, CDR2 FYNNEI. CDR3 nucleotide sequence: TGTGCCAGCAAGGTGGGGGCGAAGACTGAAGCTTTCTTT. It translates to CASKVGAKTEAFF. Complete variable domain (other parts from reference TRBV2 and TRBJ1-1): EPEVTQTPSHQVTQMGQEVILRCVPISNHLYFYWYRQILGQKVEFLVSFYNNEISEKSEIFDDQFSVERPDGSNFTLKIRSTKLEDSAMYFCASKVGAKTEAFFGQGTRLTVV.

The chain uses TRBV5-4 and TRBJ2-1, with TRBD2 matching over 7 bases. The CDR3 sequence is 16 residues long. The germline V gene encodes CDR1 SGHNT and CDR2 YYREEE (reference sequence). The J segment lost 3 bases and the V segment lost 1 base, leaving 7 bases of the junction unmatched. CDR3 in DNA: TGTGCCAGCAGCTTGAGTCTACTAGCGAGCTACAATGAGCAGTTCTTC. Amino acids: CASSLSLLASYNEQFF.

The gene calls are TRBV18 and TRBJ2-1; D might be TRBD2 (5 bases). The CDR3 has 16 residues. The ends were cut back, 0 bases at V and 1 base at J, with 10 bases in the middle. The V gene's germline CDR1 is KGHSH and CDR2 LQKENI. The CDR3 nucleotides are TGTGCCAGCTCACCACCGGCGGGCGTTTCCTACAATGAGCAGTTCTTC. The encoded protein is CASSPPAGVSYNEQFF. The complete variable domain, with remaining parts taken from reference TRBV18 and TRBJ2-1, reads NAGVMQNPRHLVRRRGQEARLRCSPMKGHSHVYWYRQLPEEGLKFMVYLQKENIIDESGMPKERFSAEFPKEGPSILRIQQVVRGDSAAYFCASSPPAGVSYNEQFFGPGTRLTVL.

The DNA of the CDR3 is TGTGCCAGCAGCTTAGACCAGGTCTCCTACAATGAGCAGTTCTTC. Translation gives CASSLDQVSYNEQFF. This sequence joins TRBV11-2 and TRBJ2-1; D is uncertain. CDR1 SGHAT and CDR2 FQNNGV come from the germline V gene. V lost 0 bases and J lost 0, with 6 bases in between. This CDR3 comprises 15 residues.

The chain recombines TRBV3-1 (or the pseudogene TRBV3-2) with TRBJ2-1, with 7 bases fitting TRBD2. From germline, CDR1 is LGHDT and CDR2 YNNKEL (reference sequence). The V gene end was trimmed by 0 bases and the J gene end by 8 bases; junction bases not matched to a gene: 7. The CDR3 length is 15 residues. The CDR3 loop reads CASSQERGSADEQFF. The DNA of the CDR3 is TGTGCCAGCAGCCAAGAGCGCGGGAGCGCCGATGAGCAGTTCTTC.

A note on this clone: This same CDR3 is encoded by further DNA sequences in the sample. The CDR3 protein is CASSLGLADSTDTQYF. The CDR3 DNA is TGCGCCAGCAGCTTGGGGCTAGCGGACAGCACAGATACGCAGTATTTT. This chain uses TRBV5-1 with TRBJ2-3, with 7 nucleotides matching TRBD2. CDR1 and CDR2 (germline): SGHRS, YFSETQ. CDR3 size: 16 residues. V shed 0 bases, J shed 0 bases, and the junction held 4 bases outside the gene matches.

The rearrangement joins TRBV19 to TRBJ2-5; 8 nucleotides agree with TRBD1. This CDR3 is built from 15 residues. With 10 bases clipped from V and 2 bases from J, the junction kept 12 bases outside the gene matches. Germline loops: CDR1 LNHDA, CDR2 SQIVND (reference sequence). The CDR3 reads CATGDRPSLQETQYF. CDR3 sequence (DNA): TGTGCCACCGGGGACAGGCCATCATTACAAGAGACCCAGTACTTC.

The chain links TRBV14 to TRBJ2-7; D is ambiguous. Per the germline V gene, CDR1 is SGHDN and CDR2 is FVKESK. The CDR3 consists of 13 residues. V was clipped by 4 bases and J by 7 bases, with 14 bases between them. CDR3 region: CASSPQSWREQYF. CDR3 coding DNA: TGTGCCAGCAGCCCACAATCCTGGCGGGAGCAGTACTTC.

This clone was recorded once. The chain employs TRBV7-9 and TRBJ1-2; 7 nucleotides agree with TRBD1. The CDR3 length is 14 residues. Trimming cost V 1 base and J 4 bases; bases outside gene matches: 3. The germline CDR1 and CDR2 sequences are SEHNR and FQNEAQ (reference sequence). The CDR3, as DNA: TGTGCCAGCAGCTTAGGACAGGGCATCTATGGCTACACCTTC. It specifies CASSLGQGIYGYTF.

V is TRBV30 and J is TRBJ1-6; no definite D call. Germline V gene data show CDR1 as GTSNPN and CDR2 as SVGIG (reference sequence). The CDR3 sequence is 13 residues long. Between the trimmed V and J ends, which lost 7 bases and 3 bases, there was a span of 10 bases. CDR3 amino acids: CAYGRDYNSPLHF. The CDR3 DNA follows: TGTGCCTACGGACGGGACTATAATTCACCCCTCCACTTT.

The rearrangement uses TRBV18 and TRBJ2-2; no clear D gene. Germline CDR1 and CDR2: KGHSH and LQKENI. The CDR3 is 16 amino acids. Between the trimmed V and J ends, which lost 2 bases and 4 bases, there was a span of 14 bases. The CDR3 spells CASSPESRYTTGELFF. CDR3 nucleotide sequence: TGTGCCAGCTCACCAGAGTCGCGGTATACCACCGGGGAGCTGTTTTTT.

This clone occurred once. This chain connects TRBV7-2 to TRBJ2-2; 9 bases agree with TRBD2. This CDR3 comprises 14 residues. Germline values: CDR1 SGHTA, CDR2 FQGNSA. The V segment lost 5 bases and the J segment 6 bases; nucleotides outside the gene matches: 4. Here the CDR3 reads CASSVGLASGELFF. CDR3 sequence (DNA): TGTGCCAGCAGCGTGGGACTAGCCTCCGGGGAGCTGTTTTTT.

The V gene is TRBV19, the J gene TRBJ1-3; D possibly corresponds to TRBD1 (6 bases). The CDR3 spans 17 residues. Germline CDR1 reads LNHDA; CDR2 reads SQIVND (reference sequence). Trimming cost V 5 bases and J 0 bases, with 17 bases left between them. The CDR3 here is CASSPGLDRSSGNTIYF. CDR3 sequence (DNA): TGTGCCAGTAGTCCGGGGCTCGACAGGTCCTCTGGAAACACCATATATTTT.

The chain is built from TRBV14 and TRBJ2-1; D unclear. The germline V gene has CDR1 SGHDN and CDR2 FVKESK. CDR3 size: 17 residues. V lost 0 bases and J 1 base, leaving 13 bases between the germline ends. The CDR3 coding sequence is TGTGCCAGCAGCCAAGATCGTAGTATGAGATCCTACAATGAGCAGTTCTTC. It encodes CASSQDRSMRSYNEQFF.